The present T cell receptor (beta chain) was sequenced within a study of T cell repertoires in cytomegalovirus infection. Study-level background: Peptides in the study included HLA-C-restricted and HLA-B-restricted CMV epitopes. Public TCR beta signatures indicated both CMV infection and matching HLA type.

TCRdb used MiXCR to reprocess the reads, holding one entry per CDR3 protein. The table has 75,000 to 95,000 distinct CDR3 sequences, about half seen once. A note on this clonotype: Antigen unknown.

Findings of the study overall: Identification of carriers of CMV plus the relevant HLA was achieved through cumulative public TCR beta family frequency.

Trimming shortened V by 5 bases and J by 7 bases, and 15 bases separated the two germline ends. This CDR3 spans 14 amino acids. The specimen comprised CD8+ T cells from cultured PBMCs, sampled from culture after CMV antigen stimulation. The V call is TRBV12-3 or TRBV12-4, the J call TRBJ1-5, with D tentatively TRBD1 (6 bases). This sequence originates from a human donor in good health (CMV status not recorded). Some clones in this sample may be carry-over from other donors' samples. The CDR3 region has the DNA TGTGCCAGCAGTATTACAGGGACGGGGCAGCCCCAGCATTTT. As protein: CASSITGTGQPQHF.